This T cell receptor beta chain is from a study of shared clonotypes between healthy human individuals. Study at large: CD4 naive cells filled three plates per donor, CD4 memory three, CD8 naive two and CD8 memory one.

CD8 cells classed as naive were CD45RO-negative and positively selected for CCR7, excluding terminally differentiated effector memory CD45RA+ cells. Caucasian adults residing in Nashville, Tennessee made up all the donors. Assay execution proceeded at the deep level. An even split of each subset's genomic DNA across several immunoSEQ plates was performed. Profiled with immunoSEQ multiplex PCR; TCRdb holds only in-frame clones, not every one. This sample yields about 590,000 clones, of which about 95% are seen a single time; 0.11% belongs to the top ten. Sequences were obtained from naive CD8+ T cells sorted from blood. The receptor was isolated from a woman in her 30s in good health.

The CDR3 here is CASSPTSGWDNEQFF. CDR3 coding DNA: TGTGCCAGCAGCCCAACTAGCGGGTGGGACAATGAGCAGTTCTTC. The V call is TRBV7-7, the J call TRBJ2-1, with 9 bases matching TRBD2. CDR3 size: 15 residues. Germline-derived CDR1 and CDR2 are SSHAT and FNYEAQ (reference sequence). After removal of 5 bases from V and 5 bases from J, the junction contained 7 bases not matched to a gene. Combining the CDR3 with reference TRBV7-7 and TRBJ2-1 gives the whole variable domain GAGVSQSPRYKVTKRGQDVTLRCDPISSHATLYWYQQALGQGPEFLTYFNYEAQPDKSGLPSDRFSAERPEGSISTLTIQRTEQRDSAMYRCASSPTSGWDNEQFFGPGTRLTVL.